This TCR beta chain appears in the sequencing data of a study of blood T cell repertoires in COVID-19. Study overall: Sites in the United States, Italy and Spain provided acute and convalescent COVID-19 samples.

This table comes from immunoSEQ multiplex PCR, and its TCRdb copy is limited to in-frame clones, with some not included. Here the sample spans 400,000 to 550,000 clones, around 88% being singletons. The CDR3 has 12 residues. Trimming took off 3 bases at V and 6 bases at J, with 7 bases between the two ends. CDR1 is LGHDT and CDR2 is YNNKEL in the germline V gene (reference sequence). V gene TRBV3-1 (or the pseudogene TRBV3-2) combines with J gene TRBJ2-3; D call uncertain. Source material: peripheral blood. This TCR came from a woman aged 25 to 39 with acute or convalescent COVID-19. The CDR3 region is CASSHYADTQYF. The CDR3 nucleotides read TGTGCCAGCAGCCACTATGCGGATACGCAGTATTTT.